This TCR beta chain was sequenced in a study of CD8 T cells in ankylosing spondylitis. TCRdb processed the 5' RACE reads anew with MiXCR; each CDR3 protein has one entry. The table records about 170,000 distinct CDR3 sequences, around 19% of them present only once. Input material: blood, either unsorted or a sorted T cell fraction (not recorded which). The TCR was taken from a male donor with ankylosing spondylitis or in good health (not recorded which).

The CDR3 DNA reads as TGTGCCAGCAGCTTAGACTGGGCAGGATACTCTGGGGCCAACGTCCTGACTTTC. Residues: CASSLDWAGYSGANVLTF. V usage is TRBV7-6 and J usage is TRBJ2-6, with D hard to call. The CDR3 extends over 18 amino acids. Between the trimmed V and J ends, which lost 1 base and 0 bases, there was a span of 13 bases. From germline, CDR1 is SGHVS and CDR2 FNYEAQ.